These 12 T cell receptor beta chains came from one sample sequenced in a study of T cell repertoires in cytomegalovirus infection (dated by TCRdb to between 2018 and 2021). Data came from an Illumina HiSeq 1500. TCRdb reworked the public reads: Q25 trimming with fastp, MiXCR clone assembly, productive beta chains retained. Identical CDR3 proteins give one entry, which carries the most common genes and DNA. Counted in this sample were hundreds of thousands of distinct CDR3 sequences; 30% to 40% of them appeared once. About an eighth of the sample lies in the top ten. The treatment or condition label corresponds to: in vitro stimulation with specific CMV peptide epitopes to enrich CMV-specific T cells. Antigen specificity for these receptors is unknown. This sample comprised cultured CD8+ T cells from PBMCs, obtained from culture after CMV antigen stimulation. The receptors derive from a human donor in good health (CMV status not recorded). Some clones in this sample may be carry-over from other donors' samples.

V is TRBV19 and J is TRBJ1-1; D not certain. The CDR3 spans 13 residues. V gave up 11 bases and J gave up 7 bases, with 20 bases separating them. Germline CDR1 reads LNHDA; CDR2 reads SQIVND (reference sequence). CDR3 sequence reads: CALIRRAIIEAFF. The CDR3 DNA follows: TGTGCCCTGATCCGTAGGGCAATCATTGAAGCTTTCTTT.

This clonotype was counted a single time. This may be a read error, as it is one base from a much larger clone. This chain connects TRBV4-1 to TRBJ2-5; D unclear. The CDR3 has 15 amino acids. Germline lookup yields CDR1 MGHRA and CDR2 YSYEKL. V lost 0 bases to trimming and J lost 2 bases, with 10 bases between them. In nucleotides, the CDR3 is TGCGCCAGCAGCCAAGACGTGGGGAAACAAGAGACCCAGTACTTC. Its protein is CASSQDVGKQETQYF.

The chain uses TRBV5-1 and TRBJ2-5; 8 bases are a match to TRBD1. CDR3 size: 18 residues. Germline V CDR1 and CDR2: SGHRS, YFSETQ. The ends lost 1 base at V and 5 bases at J; junction bases unmatched: 16. CDR3: CASSLPLDRGIVLETQYF. In nucleotides, the CDR3 is TGCGCCAGCAGCTTGCCCCTCGACAGGGGCATCGTCCTGGAGACCCAGTACTTC.

This chain uses TRBV7-9 with TRBJ1-2; D is ambiguous. This CDR3 comprises 15 residues. From germline, CDR1 is SEHNR and CDR2 FQNEAQ (reference sequence). V dropped 6 bases and J dropped 5 bases, with 19 bases sitting between them. CDR3 DNA sequence: TGTGCCAGCAGTTTTGGTTCAGGCCTCCGGTATGGCTACACCTTC. Translated: CASSFGSGLRYGYTF.

V usage is TRBV29-1 and J usage is TRBJ2-7; 7 bases map to TRBD1. The germline V gene encodes CDR1 SQVTM and CDR2 ANQGSEA. Germline trimming cut 6 bases from V and 3 bases from J; bases unmatched to any gene: 8. The CDR3 is 13 amino acids. CDR3 bases: TGCAGCGTCCTGACAGGGAACAACTACGAGCAGTACTTC. Translated: CSVLTGNNYEQYF.

The chain uses TRBV6-5 and TRBJ2-1, with 14 nucleotides matching TRBD2. Germline-derived CDR1 and CDR2 are MNHEY and SVGAGI. Losses at the gene ends were 4 bases for V and 9 bases for J; bases not matched to a gene: 5. The CDR3 length is 15 residues. In DNA form, the CDR3 reads TGTGCCAGCAGTTGGACTAGCGGGGGGCTTAGTGAGCAGTTCTTC. It yields the protein CASSWTSGGLSEQFF.

This sequence joins TRBV4-1 and TRBJ2-1; 14 bases line up with TRBD2. Germline-derived CDR1 and CDR2 are MGHRA and YSYEKL. V gave up 4 bases and J gave up 5 bases; unmatched junction bases: 7. The CDR3 is 17 amino acids. This CDR3 reads CASSLSGLAGADNEQFF. The CDR3 DNA reads TGCGCCAGCAGCCTCTCGGGACTAGCGGGGGCCGACAATGAGCAGTTCTTC.

This chain links TRBV27 with TRBJ2-4; 9 nucleotides align to TRBD1. The J segment lost 6 bases and the V segment lost 4 bases, leaving 13 bases of the junction unmatched. The length of the CDR3 is 17 residues. Per the germline V gene, CDR1 is MNHEY and CDR2 is SMNVEV (reference sequence). In DNA form, the CDR3 reads TGTGCCAGCAGTTCCTCCGGGACAGGGAAGTTAGTAAACATTCAGTACTTC. It translates to CASSSSGTGKLVNIQYF.

This clonotype was recorded a few times. The J gene is TRBJ2-1, the V gene TRBV19; the match to TRBD1 covers 10 bases. J gave up 6 bases and V 11 bases, and 7 bases lay outside the gene matches. The germline CDR1 and CDR2 sequences are LNHDA and SQIVND (reference sequence). The length of the CDR3 is 13 residues. The CDR3 coding sequence is TGTGCCGTCGGGACAGGGGCTATCAATGAGCAGTTCTTC. It codes for CAVGTGAINEQFF.

This chain links TRBV7-2 with TRBJ2-5; D is uncertain. The ends were cut back, 11 bases at V and 4 bases at J, with 17 bases in the middle. The germline V gene encodes CDR1 SGHTA and CDR2 FQGNSA. This CDR3 contains 13 residues. CDR3 DNA sequence: TGTGCCTCCTCCGGGCGGCTCCCAGAGACCCAGTACTTC. Protein sequence: CASSGRLPETQYF.

The CDR3 DNA reads TGCAGTGCTAGAGATGGGACTAGCGGGGACTCCTACGAGCAGTACTTC. Translated: CSARDGTSGDSYEQYF. The chain links TRBV20-1 to TRBJ2-7; 13 nucleotides align to TRBD2. Trimming cost V 0 bases and J 0 bases; bases outside gene matches: 2. Germline assignment: CDR1 DFQATT and CDR2 SNEGSKA (reference sequence). This CDR3 has 16 amino acids.

This clonotype was counted many times. The V gene is TRBV7-6, the J gene TRBJ1-1; no reliable D call. V lost 1 base and J 6 bases, leaving 9 bases between the germline ends. The CDR3 consists of 13 residues. Looked up from germline, CDR1 is SGHVS and CDR2 is FNYEAQ. The CDR3 spells CASSLGTPAEAFF. CDR3 DNA: TGTGCCAGCAGCTTAGGGACCCCGGCTGAAGCTTTCTTT.